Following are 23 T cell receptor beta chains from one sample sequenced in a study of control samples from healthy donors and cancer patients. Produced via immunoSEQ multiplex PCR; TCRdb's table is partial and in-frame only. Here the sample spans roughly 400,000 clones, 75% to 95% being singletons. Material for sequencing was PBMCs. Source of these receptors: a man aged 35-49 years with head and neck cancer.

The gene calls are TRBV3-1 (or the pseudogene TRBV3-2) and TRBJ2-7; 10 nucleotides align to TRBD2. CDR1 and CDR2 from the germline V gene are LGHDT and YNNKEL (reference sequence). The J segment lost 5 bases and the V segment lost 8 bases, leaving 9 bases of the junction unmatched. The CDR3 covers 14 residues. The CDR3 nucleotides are TGTGCCAGCCAAAGGGCTAGCGGGAGAGACGAGCAGTACTTC. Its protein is CASQRASGRDEQYF.

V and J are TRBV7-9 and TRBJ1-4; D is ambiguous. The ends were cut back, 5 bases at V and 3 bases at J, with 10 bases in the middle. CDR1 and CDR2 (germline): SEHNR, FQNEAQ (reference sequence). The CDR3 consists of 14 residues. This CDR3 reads CASSRTEANEKLFF. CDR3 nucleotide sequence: TGTGCCAGCAGCCGGACGGAAGCTAATGAAAAACTGTTTTTT.

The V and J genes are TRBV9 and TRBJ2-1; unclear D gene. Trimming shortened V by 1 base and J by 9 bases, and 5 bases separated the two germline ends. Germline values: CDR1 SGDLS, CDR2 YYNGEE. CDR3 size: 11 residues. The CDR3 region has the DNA TGTGCCAGCAGCGTAACCGGTGAGCAGTTCTTC. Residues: CASSVTGEQFF. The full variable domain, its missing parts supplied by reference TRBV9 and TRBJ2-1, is DSGVTQTPKHLITATGQRVTLRCSPRSGDLSVYWYQQSLDQGLQFLIQYYNGEERAKGNILERFSAQQFPDLHSELNLSSLELGDSALYFCASSVTGEQFFGPGTRLTVL.

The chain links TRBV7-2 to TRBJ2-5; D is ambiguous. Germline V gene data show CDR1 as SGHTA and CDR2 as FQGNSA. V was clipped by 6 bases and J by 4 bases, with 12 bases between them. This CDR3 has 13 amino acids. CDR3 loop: CASSRNYGETQYF. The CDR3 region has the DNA TGTGCCAGCAGTCGCAATTATGGAGAGACCCAGTACTTC.

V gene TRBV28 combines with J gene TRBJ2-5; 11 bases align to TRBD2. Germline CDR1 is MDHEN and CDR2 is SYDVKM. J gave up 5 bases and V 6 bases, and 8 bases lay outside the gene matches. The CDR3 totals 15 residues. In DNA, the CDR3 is TGTGCCAGCAGGGGGCGACTAGCGGGAAAGGAGACCCAGTACTTC. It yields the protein CASRGRLAGKETQYF.

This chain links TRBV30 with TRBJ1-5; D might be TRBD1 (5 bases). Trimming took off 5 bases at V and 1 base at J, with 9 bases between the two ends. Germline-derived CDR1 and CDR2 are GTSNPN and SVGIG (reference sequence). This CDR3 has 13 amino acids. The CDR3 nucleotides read TGTGCCTGGGGGGCGGGGAGCAATCAGCCCCAGCATTTT. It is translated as CAWGAGSNQPQHF.

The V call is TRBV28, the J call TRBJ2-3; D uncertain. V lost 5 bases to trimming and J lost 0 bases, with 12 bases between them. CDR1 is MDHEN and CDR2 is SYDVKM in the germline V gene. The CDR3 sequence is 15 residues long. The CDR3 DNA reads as TGTGCCAGCAGTCGTGATCAAGCGAGCACAGATACGCAGTATTTT. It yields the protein CASSRDQASTDTQYF.

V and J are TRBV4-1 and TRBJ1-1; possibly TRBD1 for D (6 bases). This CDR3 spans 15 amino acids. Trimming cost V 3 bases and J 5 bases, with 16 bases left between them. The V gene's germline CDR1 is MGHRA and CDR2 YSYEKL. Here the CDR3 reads CASSQRGGRRTEAFF. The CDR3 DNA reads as TGCGCCAGCAGCCAGAGGGGGGGGAGGAGAACTGAAGCTTTCTTT.

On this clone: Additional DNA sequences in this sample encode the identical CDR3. CDR3 protein: CASSSSGSRNSPLHF. The CDR3 coding sequence is TGTGCCAGCAGCTCCTCCGGGAGTCGTAATTCACCCCTCCACTTT. This chain joins TRBV7-2 and TRBJ1-6; D is ambiguous. The CDR3 loop spans 15 amino acids. The V end lost 4 bases, the J end lost 6 bases, and 13 bases lay between the germline ends. CDR1 is SGHTA and CDR2 is FQGNSA in the germline V gene.

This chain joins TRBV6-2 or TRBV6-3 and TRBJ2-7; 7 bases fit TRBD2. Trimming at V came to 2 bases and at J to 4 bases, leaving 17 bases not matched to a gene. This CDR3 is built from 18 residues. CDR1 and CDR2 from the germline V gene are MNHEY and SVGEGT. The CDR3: CASSYRIRAGVTPYEQYF. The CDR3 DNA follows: TGTGCCAGCAGTTACCGCATTAGGGCGGGAGTTACCCCATACGAGCAGTACTTC.

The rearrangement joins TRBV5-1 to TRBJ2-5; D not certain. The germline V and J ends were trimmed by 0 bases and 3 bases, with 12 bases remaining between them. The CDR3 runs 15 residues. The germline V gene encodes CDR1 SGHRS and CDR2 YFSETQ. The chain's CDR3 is CASSLGTAPKETQYF. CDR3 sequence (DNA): TGCGCCAGCAGCTTGGGGACGGCGCCTAAAGAGACCCAGTACTTC.

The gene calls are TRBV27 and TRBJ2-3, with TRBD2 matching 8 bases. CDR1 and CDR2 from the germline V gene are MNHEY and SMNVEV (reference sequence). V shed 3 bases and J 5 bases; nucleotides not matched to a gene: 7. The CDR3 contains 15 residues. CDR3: CASSFNGGALDTQYF. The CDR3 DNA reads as TGTGCCAGCAGTTTTAACGGGGGGGCCCTAGATACGCAGTATTTT.

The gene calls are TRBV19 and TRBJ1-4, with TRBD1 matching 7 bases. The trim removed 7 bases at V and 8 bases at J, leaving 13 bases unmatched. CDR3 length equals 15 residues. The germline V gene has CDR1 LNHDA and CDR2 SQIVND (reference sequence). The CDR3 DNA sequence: TGTGCCAGTACTGATACAGGGGCCGTGCGGGAAAAACTGTTTTTT. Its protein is CASTDTGAVREKLFF.

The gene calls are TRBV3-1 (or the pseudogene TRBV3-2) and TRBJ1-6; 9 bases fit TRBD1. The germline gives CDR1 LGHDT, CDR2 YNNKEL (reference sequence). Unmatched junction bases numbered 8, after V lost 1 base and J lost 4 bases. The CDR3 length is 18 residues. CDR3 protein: CASSQGGQGLLYNSPLHF. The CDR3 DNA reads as TGTGCCAGCAGCCAAGGGGGACAGGGTCTACTATATAATTCACCCCTCCACTTT.

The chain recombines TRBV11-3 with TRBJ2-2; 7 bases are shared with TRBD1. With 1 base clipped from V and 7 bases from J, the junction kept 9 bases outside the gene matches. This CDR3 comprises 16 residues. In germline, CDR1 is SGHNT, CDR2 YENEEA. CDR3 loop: CASSLVAGTAFGELFF. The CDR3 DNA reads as TGTGCCAGCAGCTTAGTAGCCGGGACAGCATTCGGGGAGCTGTTTTTT.

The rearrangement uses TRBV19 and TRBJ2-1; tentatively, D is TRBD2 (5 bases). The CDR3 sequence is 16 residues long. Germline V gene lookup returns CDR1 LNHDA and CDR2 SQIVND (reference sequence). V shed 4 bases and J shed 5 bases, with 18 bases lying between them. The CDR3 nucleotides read TGTGCCAGTAGTACTTGGACTGCGACCGAGGACAATGAGCAGTTCTTC. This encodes CASSTWTATEDNEQFF.

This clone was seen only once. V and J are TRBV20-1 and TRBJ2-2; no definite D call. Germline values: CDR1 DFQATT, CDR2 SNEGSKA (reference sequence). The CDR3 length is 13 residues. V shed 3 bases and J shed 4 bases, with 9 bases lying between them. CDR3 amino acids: CSASPGITGELFF. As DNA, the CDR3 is TGCAGTGCTAGTCCGGGTATCACCGGGGAGCTGTTTTTT.

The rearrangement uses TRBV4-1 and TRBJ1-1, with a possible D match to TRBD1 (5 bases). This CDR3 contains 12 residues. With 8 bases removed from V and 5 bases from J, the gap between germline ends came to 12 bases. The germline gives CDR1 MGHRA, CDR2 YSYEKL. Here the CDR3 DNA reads TGCGCCAGCTCACGGGCAGGGACTGAAGCTTTCTTT. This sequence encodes CASSRAGTEAFF.

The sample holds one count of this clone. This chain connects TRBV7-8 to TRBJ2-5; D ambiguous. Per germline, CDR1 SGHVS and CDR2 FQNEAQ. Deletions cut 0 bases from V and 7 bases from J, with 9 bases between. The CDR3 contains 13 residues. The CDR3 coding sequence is TGTGCCAGCAGCTTAGCGAGGTCCGGGACCCAGTACTTC. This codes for CASSLARSGTQYF.

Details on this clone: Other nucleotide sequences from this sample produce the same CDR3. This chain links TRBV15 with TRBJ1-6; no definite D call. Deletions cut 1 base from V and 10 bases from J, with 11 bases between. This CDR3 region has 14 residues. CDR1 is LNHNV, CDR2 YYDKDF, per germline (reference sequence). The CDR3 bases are TGTGCCACCAGCAGAGGCAGTGGGAACTCACCCCTCCACTTT. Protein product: CATSRGSGNSPLHF.

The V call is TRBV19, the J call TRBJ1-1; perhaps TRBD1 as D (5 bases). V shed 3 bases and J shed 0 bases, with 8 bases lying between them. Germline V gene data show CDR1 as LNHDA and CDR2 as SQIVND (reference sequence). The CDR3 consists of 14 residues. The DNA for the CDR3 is TGTGCCAGTAGTATCGACAGTGTGAACACTGAAGCTTTCTTT. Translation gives CASSIDSVNTEAFF.

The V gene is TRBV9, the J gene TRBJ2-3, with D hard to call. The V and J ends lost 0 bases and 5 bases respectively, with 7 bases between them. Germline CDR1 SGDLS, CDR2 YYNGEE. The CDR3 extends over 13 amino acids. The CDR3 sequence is CASSVELVDTQYF. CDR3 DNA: TGTGCCAGCAGCGTAGAGTTGGTAGATACGCAGTATTTT.

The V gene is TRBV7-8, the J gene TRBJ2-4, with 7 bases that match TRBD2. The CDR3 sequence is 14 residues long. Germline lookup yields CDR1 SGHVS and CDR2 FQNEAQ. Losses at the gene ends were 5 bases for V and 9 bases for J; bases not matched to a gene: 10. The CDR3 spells CASSPGSGLIIQYF. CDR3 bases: TGTGCCAGCAGCCCCGGTAGCGGGCTTATCATTCAGTACTTC. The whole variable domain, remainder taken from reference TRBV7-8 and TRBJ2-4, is GAGVSQSPRYKVAKRGQDVALRCDPISGHVSLFWYQQALGQGPEFLTYFQNEAQLDKSGLPSDRFFAERPEGSVSTLKIQRTQQEDSAVYLCASSPGSGLIIQYFGAGTRLSVL.